This TCR beta chain derives from a study of cytomegalovirus exposure and HLA in healthy donors. Study-wide context: In a previous analysis, 95 million to 130 million unique TCR beta sequences were found from approximately 180 million T cells. Study-wide results and limits: Clonal expansion was found to be greater in HLA-associated TCR beta chains than in equally common others in a later analysis. Apart from CMV serostatus, no immune exposure information was available.

PCR involved 60 Vbeta and 13 Jbeta primers. TCRdb's table, derived via immunoSEQ multiplex PCR, lists solely in-frame clones and lacks some. Of about 160,000 clones listed, 70% to 90% are singletons. Germline lookup yields CDR1 WSHSY and CDR2 SAAADI. The V gene lost 2 bases and the J gene lost 6 bases, with 8 bases spanning the gap. There are 13 residues in the CDR3. A few counts support this clone. What it binds is not known. The chain employs TRBV10-2 and TRBJ1-5; D is uncertain. The sequence was obtained from a woman under 40 in good health and CMV-seronegative. Sequenced material: PBMCs. The CDR3 DNA is TGCGCCAGCAGTGAGCCGGGGAGTCAGCCCCAGCATTTT. Translated, it gives CASSEPGSQPQHF.